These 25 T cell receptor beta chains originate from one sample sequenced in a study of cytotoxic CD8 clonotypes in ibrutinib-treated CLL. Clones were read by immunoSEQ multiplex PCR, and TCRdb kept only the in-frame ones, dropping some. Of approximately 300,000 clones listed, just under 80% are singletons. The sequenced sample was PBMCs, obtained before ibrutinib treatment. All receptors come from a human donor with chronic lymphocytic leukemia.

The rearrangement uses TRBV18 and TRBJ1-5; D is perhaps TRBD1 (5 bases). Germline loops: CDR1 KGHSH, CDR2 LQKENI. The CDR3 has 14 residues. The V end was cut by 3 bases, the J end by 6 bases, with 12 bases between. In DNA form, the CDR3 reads TGTGCCAGCTCACCGGGGGGGAGCGGTCAGCCCCAGCATTTT. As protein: CASSPGGSGQPQHF.

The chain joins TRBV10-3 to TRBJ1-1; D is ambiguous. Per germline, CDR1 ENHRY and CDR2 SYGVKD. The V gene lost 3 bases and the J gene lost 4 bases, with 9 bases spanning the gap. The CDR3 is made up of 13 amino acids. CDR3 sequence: CAISDRIGTEAFF. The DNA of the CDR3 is TGTGCCATCAGTGACCGTATCGGCACTGAAGCTTTCTTT.

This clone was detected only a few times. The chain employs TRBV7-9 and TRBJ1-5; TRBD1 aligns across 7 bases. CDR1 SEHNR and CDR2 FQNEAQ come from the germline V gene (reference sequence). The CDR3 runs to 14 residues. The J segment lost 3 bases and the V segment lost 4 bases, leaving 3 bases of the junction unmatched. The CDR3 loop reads CASSSGQINQPQHF. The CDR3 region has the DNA TGTGCCAGCAGCTCGGGACAGATCAATCAGCCCCAGCATTTT.

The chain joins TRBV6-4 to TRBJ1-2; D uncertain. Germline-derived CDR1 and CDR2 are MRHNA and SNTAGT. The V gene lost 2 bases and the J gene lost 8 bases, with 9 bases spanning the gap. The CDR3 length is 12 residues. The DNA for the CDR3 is TGTGCCAGCAGTGACGGTGTACACGGCTACACCTTC. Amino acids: CASSDGVHGYTF.

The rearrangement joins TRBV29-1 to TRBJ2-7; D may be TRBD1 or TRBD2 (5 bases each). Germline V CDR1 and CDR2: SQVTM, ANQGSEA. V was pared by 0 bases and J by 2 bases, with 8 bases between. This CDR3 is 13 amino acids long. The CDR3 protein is CSVEEGPAYEQYF. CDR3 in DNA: TGCAGCGTTGAAGAGGGACCGGCCTACGAGCAGTACTTC.

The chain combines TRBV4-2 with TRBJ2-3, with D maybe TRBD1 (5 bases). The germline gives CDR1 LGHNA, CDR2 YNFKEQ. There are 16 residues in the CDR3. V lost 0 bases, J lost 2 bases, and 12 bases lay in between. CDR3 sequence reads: CASSQDLRGYTDTQYF. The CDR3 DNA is TGTGCCAGCAGCCAAGATCTAAGGGGCTACACAGATACGCAGTATTTT.

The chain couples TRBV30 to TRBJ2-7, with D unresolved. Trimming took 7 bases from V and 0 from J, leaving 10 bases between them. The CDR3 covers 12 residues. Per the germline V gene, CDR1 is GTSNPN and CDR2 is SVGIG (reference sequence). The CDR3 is CALYQSSYEQYF. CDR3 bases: TGTGCCTTATATCAGTCCTCCTACGAGCAGTACTTC.

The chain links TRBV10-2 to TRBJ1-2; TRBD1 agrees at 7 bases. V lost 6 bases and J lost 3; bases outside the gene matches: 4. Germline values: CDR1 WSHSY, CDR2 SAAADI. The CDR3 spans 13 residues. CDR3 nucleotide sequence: TGCGCCAGCAGACTCGACAGGGACTATGGCTACACCTTC. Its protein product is CASRLDRDYGYTF.

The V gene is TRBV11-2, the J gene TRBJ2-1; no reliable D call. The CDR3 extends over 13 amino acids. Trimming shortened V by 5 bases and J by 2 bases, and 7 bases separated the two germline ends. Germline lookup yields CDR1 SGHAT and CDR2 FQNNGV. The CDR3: CASSPGPYNEQFF. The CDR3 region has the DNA TGTGCCAGCAGCCCCGGCCCCTACAATGAGCAGTTCTTC.

CDR3 in amino acids: CASSVDTSRPYEQYF. The CDR3 DNA reads as TGTGCCAGCAGCGTAGATACTAGCCGGCCCTACGAGCAGTACTTC. The genes are TRBV9 and TRBJ2-7, with D tentatively TRBD2 (6 bases). The CDR3 has 15 amino acids. The germline gives CDR1 SGDLS, CDR2 YYNGEE. Trimming took 0 bases from V and 2 from J, leaving 12 bases between them.

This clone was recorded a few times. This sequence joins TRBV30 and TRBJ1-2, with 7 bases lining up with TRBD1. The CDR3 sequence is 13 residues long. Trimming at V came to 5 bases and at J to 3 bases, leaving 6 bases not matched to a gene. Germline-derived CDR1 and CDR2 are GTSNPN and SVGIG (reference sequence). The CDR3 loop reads CAWDREYDYGYTF. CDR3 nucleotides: TGTGCCTGGGACAGGGAGTATGACTATGGCTACACCTTC.

The CDR3 is CASSSRDRVPTEAFF. The CDR3 DNA reads TGTGCCAGCAGTTCCCGGGACAGGGTTCCAACTGAAGCTTTCTTT. The chain joins TRBV28 to TRBJ1-1, with 9 positions matching TRBD1. CDR3 length equals 15 residues. V lost 4 bases and J lost 5; bases outside the gene matches: 8. The germline CDR1 and CDR2 sequences are MDHEN and SYDVKM.

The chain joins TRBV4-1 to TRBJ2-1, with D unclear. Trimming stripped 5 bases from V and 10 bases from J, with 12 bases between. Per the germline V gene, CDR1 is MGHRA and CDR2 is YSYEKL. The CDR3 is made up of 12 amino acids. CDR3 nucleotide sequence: TGCGCCAGCAGCTCGGACCCTACCGAGCAGTTCTTC. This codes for CASSSDPTEQFF.

CDR3 region: CASSQVAAPYEQYF. The CDR3 DNA reads as TGCGCCAGCAGCCAAGTAGCCGCCCCCTACGAGCAGTACTTC. This chain links TRBV4-1 with TRBJ2-7; D unresolved. The germline V gene has CDR1 MGHRA and CDR2 YSYEKL. CDR3 length equals 14 residues. The V end lost 1 base, the J end lost 2 bases, and 9 bases lay between the germline ends.

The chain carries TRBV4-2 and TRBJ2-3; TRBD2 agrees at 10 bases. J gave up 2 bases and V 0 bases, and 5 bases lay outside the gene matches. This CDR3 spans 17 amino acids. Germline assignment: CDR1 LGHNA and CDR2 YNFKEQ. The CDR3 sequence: CASSQDGTSGVTDTQYF. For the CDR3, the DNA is TGTGCCAGCAGCCAAGACGGTACTAGCGGGGTCACAGATACGCAGTATTTT.

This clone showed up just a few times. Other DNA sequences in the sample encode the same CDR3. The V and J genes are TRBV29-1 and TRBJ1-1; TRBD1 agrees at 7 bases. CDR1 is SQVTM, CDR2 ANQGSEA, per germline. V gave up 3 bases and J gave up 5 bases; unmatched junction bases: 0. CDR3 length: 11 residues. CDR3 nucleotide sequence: TGCAGCGTTGACAGGGGGACTGAAGCTTTCTTT. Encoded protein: CSVDRGTEAFF.

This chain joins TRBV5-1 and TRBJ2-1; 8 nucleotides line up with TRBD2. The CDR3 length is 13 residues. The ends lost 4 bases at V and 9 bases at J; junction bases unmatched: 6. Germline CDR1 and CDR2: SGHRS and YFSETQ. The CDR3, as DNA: TGCGCCAGCAGCATCTCCGGGACTAGTGAGCAGTTCTTC. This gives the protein CASSISGTSEQFF.

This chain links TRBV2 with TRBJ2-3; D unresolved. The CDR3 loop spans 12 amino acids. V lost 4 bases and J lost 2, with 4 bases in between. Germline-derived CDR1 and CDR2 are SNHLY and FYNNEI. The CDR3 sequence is CASSGLTDTQYF. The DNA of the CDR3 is TGTGCCAGCAGTGGACTCACAGATACGCAGTATTTT.

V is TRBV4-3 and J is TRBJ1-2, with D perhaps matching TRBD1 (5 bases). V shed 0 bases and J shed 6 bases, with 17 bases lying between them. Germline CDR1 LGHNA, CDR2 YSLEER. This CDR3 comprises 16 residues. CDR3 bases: TGCGCCAGCAGCCAAGATGTTGGGGGTATCCCTGATGGCTACACCTTC. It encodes CASSQDVGGIPDGYTF.

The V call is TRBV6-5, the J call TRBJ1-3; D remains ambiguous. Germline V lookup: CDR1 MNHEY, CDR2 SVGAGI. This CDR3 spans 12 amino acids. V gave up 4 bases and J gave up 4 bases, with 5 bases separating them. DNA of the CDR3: TGTGCCAGCAGTTCACAGGGAAACACCATATATTTT. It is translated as CASSSQGNTIYF.

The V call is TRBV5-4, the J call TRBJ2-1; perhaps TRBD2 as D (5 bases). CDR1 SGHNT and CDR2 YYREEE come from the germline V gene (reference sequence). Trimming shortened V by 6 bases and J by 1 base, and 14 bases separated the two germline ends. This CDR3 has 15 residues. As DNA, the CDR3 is TGTGCCAGCACTAACGAGCGGAAGTCCTACAATGAGCAGTTCTTC. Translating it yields CASTNERKSYNEQFF.

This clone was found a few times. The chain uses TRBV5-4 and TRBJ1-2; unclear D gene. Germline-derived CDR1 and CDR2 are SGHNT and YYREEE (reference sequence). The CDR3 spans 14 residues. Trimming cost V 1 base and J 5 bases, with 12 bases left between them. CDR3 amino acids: CASSLPDGIYGYTF. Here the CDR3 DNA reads TGTGCCAGCAGCTTGCCGGACGGCATATATGGCTACACCTTC. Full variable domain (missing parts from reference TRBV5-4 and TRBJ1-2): ETGVTQSPTHLIKTRGQQVTLRCSSQSGHNTVSWYQQALGQGPQFIFQYYREEENGRGNFPPRFSGLQFPNYSSELNVNALELDDSALYLCASSLPDGIYGYTFGSGTRLTVV.

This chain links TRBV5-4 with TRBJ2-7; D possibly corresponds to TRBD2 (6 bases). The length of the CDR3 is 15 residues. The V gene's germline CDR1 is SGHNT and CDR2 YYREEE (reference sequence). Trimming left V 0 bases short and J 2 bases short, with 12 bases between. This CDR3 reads CASSLAGRPPYEQYF. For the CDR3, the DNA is TGTGCCAGCAGCTTGGCCGGGAGACCCCCCTACGAGCAGTACTTC. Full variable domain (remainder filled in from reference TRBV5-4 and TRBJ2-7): ETGVTQSPTHLIKTRGQQVTLRCSSQSGHNTVSWYQQALGQGPQFIFQYYREEENGRGNFPPRFSGLQFPNYSSELNVNALELDDSALYLCASSLAGRPPYEQYFGPGTRLTVT.

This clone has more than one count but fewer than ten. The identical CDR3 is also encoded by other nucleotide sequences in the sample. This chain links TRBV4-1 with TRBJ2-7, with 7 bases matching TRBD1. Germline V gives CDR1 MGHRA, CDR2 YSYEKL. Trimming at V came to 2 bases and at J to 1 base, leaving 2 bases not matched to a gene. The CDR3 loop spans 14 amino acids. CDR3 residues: CASSQRQGSYEQYF. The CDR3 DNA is TGCGCCAGCAGCCAACGACAGGGATCCTACGAGCAGTACTTC.

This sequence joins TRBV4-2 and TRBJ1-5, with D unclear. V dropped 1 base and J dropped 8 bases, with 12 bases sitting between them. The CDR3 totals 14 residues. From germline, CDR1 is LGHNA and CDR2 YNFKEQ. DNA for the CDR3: TGTGCCAGCAGCCAAGTTACATCTAGCGAGCCCCAGCATTTT. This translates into CASSQVTSSEPQHF.